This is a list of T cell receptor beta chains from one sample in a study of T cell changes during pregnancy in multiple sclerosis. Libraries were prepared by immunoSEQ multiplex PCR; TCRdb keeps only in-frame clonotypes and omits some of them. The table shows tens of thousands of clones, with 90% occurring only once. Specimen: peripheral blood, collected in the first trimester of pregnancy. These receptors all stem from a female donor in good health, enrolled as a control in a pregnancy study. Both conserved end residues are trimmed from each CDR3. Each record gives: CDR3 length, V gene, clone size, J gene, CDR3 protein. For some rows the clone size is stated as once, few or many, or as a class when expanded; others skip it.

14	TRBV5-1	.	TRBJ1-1	ASSLAGQGSNTEAF
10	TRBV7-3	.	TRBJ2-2	ASSSSTGELF
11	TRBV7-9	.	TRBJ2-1	ASSYRGRVEQF
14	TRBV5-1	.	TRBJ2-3	ASSLGLAQGTDTQY
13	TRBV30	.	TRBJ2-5	AWTATGGSKETQY
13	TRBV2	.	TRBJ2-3	ASSDSGGHTDTQY
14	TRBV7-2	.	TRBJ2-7	ASSRTSGGTDYEQY
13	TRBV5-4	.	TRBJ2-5	ASSDPVGSGETQY
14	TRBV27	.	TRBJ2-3	ASSFRLAGGTDTQY
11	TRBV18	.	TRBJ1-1	ASSYSGNTEAF
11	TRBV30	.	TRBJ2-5	AWSVGSRETQY
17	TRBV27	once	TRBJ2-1	ASSPTTSGRASGLNEQF
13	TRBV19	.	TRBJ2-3	ASSTGLGRTDTQY
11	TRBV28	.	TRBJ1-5	ASLLNGGQPQH